Shown below are 27 T cell receptor beta chains from a single sample sequenced in a study of blood T cell repertoires in COVID-19. The protocol was immunoSEQ multiplex PCR, while the TCRdb copy is restricted to in-frame clones and leaves out a portion. There are 250,000 to 350,000 clones in the sample; about 91% occur only once, and around 12% lies in the top ten. Sequencing input: peripheral blood. The source is a woman aged 60 to 75 with acute or convalescent COVID-19.

The count of this clone is one. The chain combines TRBV19 with TRBJ1-5; D gene ambiguous. The germline V and J ends were trimmed by 7 bases and 3 bases, with 13 bases remaining between them. The germline CDR1 and CDR2 sequences are LNHDA and SQIVND (reference sequence). The CDR3 spans 14 residues. DNA of the CDR3: TGTGCCAGTACCCCGGGAAGGCACAATCAGCCCCAGCATTTT. The encoded protein is CASTPGRHNQPQHF.

The genes are TRBV6-2 or TRBV6-3 and TRBJ1-5; no clear D gene. The CDR3 runs 15 residues. V lost 6 bases, J lost 6 bases, and 18 bases lay in between. The germline gives CDR1 MNHEY, CDR2 SVGEGT. The CDR3: CASSRSDNAGQPQHF. CDR3 coding DNA: TGTGCCAGCAGCCGATCAGACAACGCGGGTCAGCCCCAGCATTTT.

This sequence joins TRBV10-3 and TRBJ2-1, with D perhaps TRBD1 (6 bases). V lost 6 bases and J 6 bases, leaving 18 bases between the germline ends. Germline V gene data show CDR1 as ENHRY and CDR2 as SYGVKD. CDR3 length: 15 amino acids. The chain's CDR3 is CAIRNRVGTSNEQFF. The CDR3 nucleotides read TGTGCCATCAGGAACAGGGTGGGCACCTCCAATGAGCAGTTCTTC.

This clone was recorded only once. V usage is TRBV11-2 and J usage is TRBJ1-2, with D uncertain. The germline gives CDR1 SGHAT, CDR2 FQNNGV. The CDR3 is 13 amino acids. V dropped 0 bases and J dropped 8 bases, with 10 bases sitting between them. CDR3 nucleotides: TGTGCCAGCAGCTTAGATATTGGGAGGGGCTACACCTTC. As protein: CASSLDIGRGYTF.

J is TRBJ1-5 and V is TRBV18, with a tentative D call TRBD1 (6 bases). Germline V gene lookup returns CDR1 KGHSH and CDR2 LQKENI. The CDR3 length is 16 residues. V was cut by 5 bases and J by 0 bases, with 14 bases left in between. In DNA form, the CDR3 reads TGTGCCAGCTCAGATACAGGGATTTATAGCAATCAGCCCCAGCATTTT. It yields the protein CASSDTGIYSNQPQHF.

The rearrangement links TRBV10-3 to TRBJ2-6; D is possibly TRBD1 (6 bases). The germline gives CDR1 ENHRY, CDR2 SYGVKD. V was shortened by 5 bases and J by 0 bases, with 11 bases between the two germline ends. This CDR3 region has 16 residues. CDR3 nucleotide sequence: TGTGCCATCAGTCGGACAGTAGACTCTGGGGCCAACGTCCTGACTTTC. Amino acids: CAISRTVDSGANVLTF.

The chain combines TRBV4-2 with TRBJ2-5, with 9 bases that match TRBD2. CDR1 and CDR2 (germline): LGHNA, YNFKEQ. CDR3 length equals 16 residues. V shed 0 bases and J 2 bases; nucleotides not matched to a gene: 4. In nucleotides, the CDR3 is TGTGCCAGCAGCCAAGATCTAGCGGGGTTACAAGAGACCCAGTACTTC. Its protein is CASSQDLAGLQETQYF.

This clone was seen just once. This chain uses TRBV5-1 with TRBJ2-1, with D tentatively TRBD2 (6 bases). CDR3 size: 17 residues. Germline assignment: CDR1 SGHRS and CDR2 YFSETQ. V was shortened by 2 bases and J by 0 bases, with 15 bases between the two germline ends. CDR3 region: CASSFRATGSSYNEQFF. DNA of the CDR3: TGCGCCAGCAGCTTCAGGGCCACCGGGAGCTCCTACAATGAGCAGTTCTTC.

In this sample, this clone turned up a few times. The sample holds other DNA sequences that translate to the same CDR3. The chain is built from TRBV4-3 and TRBJ2-2; 10 bases fit TRBD2. After removal of 4 bases from V and 2 bases from J, the junction contained 4 bases not matched to a gene. The CDR3 has 16 amino acids. Germline assignment: CDR1 LGHNA and CDR2 YSLEER. CDR3 in DNA: TGCGCCAGCAGCCTACTAGCGGGACTTAACACCGGGGAGCTGTTTTTT. Protein sequence: CASSLLAGLNTGELFF.

This clone came up many times. Other DNA sequences from this sample encode an identical CDR3 as well. This chain uses TRBV7-3 with TRBJ2-7; 8 bases map to TRBD1. The V and J ends lost 2 bases and 0 bases, in that order; junction bases with no gene match: 0. The CDR3 contains 14 residues. From germline, CDR1 is SGHTA and CDR2 FQGTGA. The CDR3 loop reads CASSLGTGSYEQYF. CDR3 sequence (DNA): TGTGCCAGCAGCTTAGGGACAGGCTCCTACGAGCAGTACTTC.

The chain couples TRBV28 to TRBJ1-1; 9 bases are a match to TRBD1. CDR1 is MDHEN and CDR2 is SYDVKM in the germline V gene. This CDR3 comprises 16 residues. V was clipped by 6 bases and J by 0 bases; unmatched bases: 8. CDR3 loop: CASRATGGRLNTEAFF. The CDR3 DNA reads as TGTGCCAGCAGGGCTACAGGGGGCAGGCTGAACACTGAAGCTTTCTTT. The variable domain in full, with the rest retrieved from reference TRBV28 and TRBJ1-1, is DVKVTQSSRYLVKRTGEKVFLECVQDMDHENMFWYRQDPGLGLRLIYFSYDVKMKEKGDIPEGYSVSREKKERFSLILESASTNQTSMYLCASRATGGRLNTEAFFGQGTRLTVV.

This clone has a handful of counts. This rearrangement joins TRBV7-3 to TRBJ2-7; 8 bases align to TRBD1. The CDR3 sequence is 16 residues long. The germline CDR1 and CDR2 sequences are SGHTA and FQGTGA. Unmatched junction bases numbered 9, after V lost 2 bases and J lost 3 bases. The CDR3 bases are TGTGCCAGCAGCTTACTGGACAGGGAAGGTCGCTACGAGCAGTACTTC. It specifies CASSLLDREGRYEQYF.

This sequence joins TRBV3-1 (or the pseudogene TRBV3-2) and TRBJ2-3; 8 bases align to TRBD1. V gave up 0 bases and J gave up 0 bases; unmatched junction bases: 5. The length of the CDR3 is 17 residues. Per germline, CDR1 LGHDT and CDR2 YNNKEL (reference sequence). The CDR3 here is CASSQDRTGSSTDTQYF. DNA for the CDR3: TGTGCCAGCAGCCAAGATCGGACAGGGAGTAGCACAGATACGCAGTATTTT.

This clone was counted a single time. V usage is TRBV10-2 and J usage is TRBJ2-3, with a weak D call TRBD2 (6 bases). The V gene lost 3 bases and the J gene lost 2 bases, with 12 bases spanning the gap. This CDR3 is 15 amino acids long. In germline, CDR1 is WSHSY, CDR2 SAAADI. CDR3 sequence reads: CASSEYGSLTDTQYF. CDR3 sequence (DNA): TGCGCCAGCAGTGAATACGGGAGCCTCACAGATACGCAGTATTTT.

The rearrangement uses TRBV6-5 and TRBJ1-1; 8 bases line up with TRBD1. The junction had 15 bases not matched to a gene; V was cut back by 5 bases and J by 10 bases. There are 15 residues in the CDR3. Germline-derived CDR1 and CDR2 are MNHEY and SVGAGI. CDR3 DNA sequence: TGTGCCAGCAGTCCCGGACAGGGTGGCGCAAGGGCAGCTTTCTTT. This translates into CASSPGQGGARAAFF.

J is TRBJ1-1 and V is TRBV28, with 8 bases aligning to TRBD1. This CDR3 comprises 17 residues. Looked up from germline, CDR1 is MDHEN and CDR2 is SYDVKM. V lost 3 bases and J lost 6; bases outside the gene matches: 15. CDR3: CASSFPFPSTGAAEAFF. For the CDR3, the DNA is TGTGCCAGCAGTTTCCCCTTTCCCTCGACAGGGGCGGCTGAAGCTTTCTTT. Drawing the rest from reference TRBV28 and TRBJ1-1, the complete variable domain is DVKVTQSSRYLVKRTGEKVFLECVQDMDHENMFWYRQDPGLGLRLIYFSYDVKMKEKGDIPEGYSVSREKKERFSLILESASTNQTSMYLCASSFPFPSTGAAEAFFGQGTRLTVV.

This clone has only a few counts. V and J are TRBV11-2 and TRBJ1-4; possibly TRBD1 for D (5 bases). Germline V gives CDR1 SGHAT, CDR2 FQNNGV. This CDR3 has 15 residues. Trimming stripped 1 base from V and 8 bases from J, with 14 bases between. CDR3 DNA: TGTGCCAGCAGCTTAGGCCTCAGGGTAGAGGAAAAACTGTTTTTT. Translation gives CASSLGLRVEEKLFF. The full variable domain, with the rest looked up from reference TRBV11-2 and TRBJ1-4, is EAGVAQSPRYKIIEKRQSVAFWCNPISGHATLYWYQQILGQGPKLLIQFQNNGVVDDSQLPKDRFSAERLKGVDSTLKIQPAKLEDSAVYLCASSLGLRVEEKLFFGSGTQLSVL.

The chain joins TRBV4-2 to TRBJ2-1; D may be TRBD2 (6 bases). V was pared by 0 bases and J by 0 bases, with 15 bases between. This CDR3 has 18 residues. The V gene's germline CDR1 is LGHNA and CDR2 YNFKEQ. CDR3 nucleotide sequence: TGTGCCAGCAGCCAAGATAGGAGGGCGGGTCCCTCCTACAATGAGCAGTTCTTC. It encodes CASSQDRRAGPSYNEQFF.

In regard to this clone: The same CDR3 can be traced to other DNA sequences in this sample. The CDR3: CASSVGQGGETQYF. The CDR3, as DNA: TGTGCCAGCAGCGTAGGGCAGGGGGGCGAGACCCAGTACTTC. The V and J genes are TRBV9 and TRBJ2-5; TRBD1 might be the D (7 bases). Germline assignment: CDR1 SGDLS and CDR2 YYNGEE. The CDR3 has 14 amino acids. The V and J ends lost 0 bases and 5 bases respectively, with 11 bases between them.

The chain couples TRBV7-2 to TRBJ2-7, with a tentative D call TRBD1 (6 bases). Germline values: CDR1 SGHTA, CDR2 FQGNSA. This CDR3 comprises 16 residues. Trimming took off 1 base at V and 1 base at J, with 14 bases between the two ends. In nucleotides, the CDR3 is TGTGCCAGCAGCTTAGGTCAGGGGTCCTTGTCCTACGAGCAGTACTTC. Translation: CASSLGQGSLSYEQYF. The entire variable domain, with the rest obtained from reference TRBV7-2 and TRBJ2-7, is as follows: GAGVSQSPSNKVTEKGKDVELRCDPISGHTALYWYRQSLGQGLEFLIYFQGNSAPDKSGLPSDRFSAERTGGSVSTLTIQRTQQEDSAVYLCASSLGQGSLSYEQYFGPGTRLTVT.

The chain recombines TRBV25-1 with TRBJ1-6, with TRBD1 matching over 10 bases. The CDR3 totals 17 residues. Germline-derived CDR1 and CDR2 are MGHDK and SYGVNS. After removal of 4 bases from V and 5 bases from J, the junction contained 8 bases not matched to a gene. The CDR3 bases are TGTGCCAGCAGTGTCCAAGGGACAGGGGATCATAATTCACCCCTCCACTTT. Its translation is CASSVQGTGDHNSPLHF.

The chain uses TRBV19 and TRBJ2-7, with D perhaps matching TRBD2 (6 bases). There are 13 residues in the CDR3. Germline values: CDR1 LNHDA, CDR2 SQIVND (reference sequence). V lost 0 bases and J 4 bases, leaving 7 bases between the germline ends. CDR3 loop: CASSIEGRYEQYF. DNA for the CDR3: TGTGCCAGTAGTATAGAGGGGAGGTACGAGCAGTACTTC.

The chain uses TRBV7-2 and TRBJ2-7; no firm D call. Germline lookup yields CDR1 SGHTA and CDR2 FQGNSA. The CDR3 length is 14 residues. V lost 5 bases and J 2 bases, leaving 13 bases between the germline ends. The CDR3 DNA reads TGTGCCAGCAGCCTGGAGAGAGCTACCTACGAGCAGTACTTC. It specifies CASSLERATYEQYF.

The V call is TRBV6-5, the J call TRBJ2-2, with D possibly matching TRBD2 (6 bases). The CDR3 has 13 residues. Per germline, CDR1 MNHEY and CDR2 SVGAGI. V was shortened by 4 bases and J by 6 bases, with 9 bases between the two germline ends. The chain's CDR3 is CASSLRDSGELFF. CDR3 bases: TGTGCCAGCAGTTTACGGGACTCCGGGGAGCTGTTTTTT.

The rearrangement joins TRBV4-2 to TRBJ1-1; 9 bases match TRBD1. The CDR3 loop spans 17 amino acids. Looked up from germline, CDR1 is LGHNA and CDR2 is YNFKEQ. V lost 1 base to trimming and J lost 1 base; unmatched junction nucleotides: 7. CDR3 sequence reads: CASSQGLPGQGNTEAFF. The CDR3 DNA follows: TGTGCCAGCAGCCAAGGGCTACCGGGACAGGGGAACACTGAAGCTTTCTTT.

This sequence joins TRBV5-4 and TRBJ1-2; 8 nucleotides agree with TRBD1. The germline V gene has CDR1 SGHNT and CDR2 YYREEE (reference sequence). CDR3 size: 15 residues. V lost 3 bases and J lost 7; bases outside the gene matches: 11. CDR3 DNA sequence: TGTGCCAGCAGCTCTTTCCGGGACAGGAGACCTGGCTACACCTTC. This translates into CASSSFRDRRPGYTF. The whole variable domain, remainder taken from reference TRBV5-4 and TRBJ1-2, is ETGVTQSPTHLIKTRGQQVTLRCSSQSGHNTVSWYQQALGQGPQFIFQYYREEENGRGNFPPRFSGLQFPNYSSELNVNALELDDSALYLCASSSFRDRRPGYTFGSGTRLTVV.

In its sample, this clone was seen once. Here the CDR3 reads CSVGDFLGTEAFF. The CDR3 DNA reads TGCAGCGTAGGGGACTTTTTGGGCACTGAAGCTTTCTTT. The genes are TRBV29-1 and TRBJ1-1, with D possibly matching TRBD1 (5 bases). The CDR3 extends over 13 amino acids. The V end was cut by 6 bases, the J end by 4 bases, with 15 bases between. Germline loops: CDR1 SQVTM, CDR2 ANQGSEA.